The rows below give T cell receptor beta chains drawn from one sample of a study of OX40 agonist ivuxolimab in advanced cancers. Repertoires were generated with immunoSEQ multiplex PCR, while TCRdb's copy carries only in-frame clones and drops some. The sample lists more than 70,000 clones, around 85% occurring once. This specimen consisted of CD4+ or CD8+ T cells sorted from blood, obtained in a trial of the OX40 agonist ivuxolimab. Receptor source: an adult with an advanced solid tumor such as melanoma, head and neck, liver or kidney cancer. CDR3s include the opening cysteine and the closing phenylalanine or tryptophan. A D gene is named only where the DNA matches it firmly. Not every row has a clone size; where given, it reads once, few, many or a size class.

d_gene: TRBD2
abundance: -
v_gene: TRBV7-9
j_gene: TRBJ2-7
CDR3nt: TGTGCCAGCAGCTCCCTTGCCCTAGCGGGAGGCTACGAGCAGTACTTC
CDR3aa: CASSSLALAGGYEQYF

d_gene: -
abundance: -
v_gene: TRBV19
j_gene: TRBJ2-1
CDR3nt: TGTGCCAGTAAGGCCGACAGGCTTTACAATGAGCAGTTCTTC
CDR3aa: CASKADRLYNEQFF

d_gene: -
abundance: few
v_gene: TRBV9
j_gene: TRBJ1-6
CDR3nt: TGTGCCAGCAGCGTACAGGAAGTTTATAATTCACCCCTCCACTTT
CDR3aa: CASSVQEVYNSPLHF

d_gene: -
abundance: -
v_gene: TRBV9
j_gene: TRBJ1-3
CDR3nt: TGTGCCAGCAGCGTAGATCGTGGAAACACCATATATTTT
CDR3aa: CASSVDRGNTIYF

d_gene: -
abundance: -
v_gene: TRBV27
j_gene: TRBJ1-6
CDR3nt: TGTGCCAGCAGTTTAGAGAGGGATCGGGAATTAGGGGATTCACCCCTCCACTTT
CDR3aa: CASSLERDRELGDSPLHF

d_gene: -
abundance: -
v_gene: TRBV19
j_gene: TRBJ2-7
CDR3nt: TGTGCCAGTAGTATAGATCTATACGGGTACGAGCAGTACTTC
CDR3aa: CASSIDLYGYEQYF

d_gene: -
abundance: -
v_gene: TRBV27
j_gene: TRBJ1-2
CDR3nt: TGTGCCAGCACTCGCTTTGGGTCAGCGTTGGCTAACTATGGCTACACCTTC
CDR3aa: CASTRFGSALANYGYTF

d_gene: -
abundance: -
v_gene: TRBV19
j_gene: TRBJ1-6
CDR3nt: TGTGCCAGCAGGGGTGGGGGGGACCCAAGCTCCTATAATTCACCCCTCCACTTT
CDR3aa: CASRGGGDPSSYNSPLHF

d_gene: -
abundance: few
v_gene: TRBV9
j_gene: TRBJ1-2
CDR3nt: TGTGCCAGCAGCGTAGGGCAGGGCGTAGGCTACACCTTC
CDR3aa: CASSVGQGVGYTF

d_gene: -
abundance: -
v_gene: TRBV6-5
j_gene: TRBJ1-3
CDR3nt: TGTGCCAGCAGTTCCGGGTCCCACCCTGGAAACACCATATATTTT
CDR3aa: CASSSGSHPGNTIYF

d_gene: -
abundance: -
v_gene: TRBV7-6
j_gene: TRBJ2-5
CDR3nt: TGTGCCAGCAGCTTAATGACAGCCGCTGCGAGGGAGACCCAGTACTTC
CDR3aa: CASSLMTAAARETQYF

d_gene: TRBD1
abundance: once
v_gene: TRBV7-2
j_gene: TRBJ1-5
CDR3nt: TGTGCCAGCAGCTTAGCCCCACAGGGGATGAATCAGCCCCAGCATTTT
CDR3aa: CASSLAPQGMNQPQHF

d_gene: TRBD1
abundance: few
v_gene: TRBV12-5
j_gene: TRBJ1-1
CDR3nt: TGTGCTAGTGGTCTGGGACAGGGTCTAGAAAACACTGAAGCTTTCTTT
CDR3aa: CASGLGQGLENTEAFF

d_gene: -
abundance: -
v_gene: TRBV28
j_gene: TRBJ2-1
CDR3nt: TGTGCCAGCAGCCCGACTCTGAATGAGCAGTTCTTC
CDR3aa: CASSPTLNEQFF

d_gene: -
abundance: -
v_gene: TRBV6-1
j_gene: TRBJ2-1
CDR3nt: TGTGCCAGCAGTGATCCTTTGTACAATGAGCAGTTCTTC
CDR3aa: CASSDPLYNEQFF

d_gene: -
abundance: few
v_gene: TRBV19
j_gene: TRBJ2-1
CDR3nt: TGTGCCAGTAGACTAGCACGTGAGCAGTTCTTC
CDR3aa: CASRLAREQFF

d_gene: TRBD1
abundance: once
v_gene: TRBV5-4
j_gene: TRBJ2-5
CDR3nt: TGTGCCAGCAGCTCCGGAGGGACAGGGGGCGATACGGGGACCCAGTACTTC
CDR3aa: CASSSGGTGGDTGTQYF

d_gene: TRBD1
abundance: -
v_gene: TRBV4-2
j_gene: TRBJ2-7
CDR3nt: TGTGCCAGCAGCCAAGTGGGGACAGTTAGCTCCTACGAGCAGTACTTC
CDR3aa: CASSQVGTVSSYEQYF

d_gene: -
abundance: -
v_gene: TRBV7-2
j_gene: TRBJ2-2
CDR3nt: TGTGCCAGCAGCTTTAGGAGGGATGGGAACACCGGGGAGCTGTTTTTT
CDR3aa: CASSFRRDGNTGELFF

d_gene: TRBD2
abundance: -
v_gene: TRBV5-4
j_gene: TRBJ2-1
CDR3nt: TGTGCCAGCAGCTGGGGGACGGGACTAAGGTACAATGAGCAGTTCTTC
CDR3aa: CASSWGTGLRYNEQFF

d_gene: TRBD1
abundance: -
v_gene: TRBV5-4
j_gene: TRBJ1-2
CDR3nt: TGTGCCAGCAGCTTGGCGGCGGGACAGGCGAGCTATGGCTACACCTTC
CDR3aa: CASSLAAGQASYGYTF

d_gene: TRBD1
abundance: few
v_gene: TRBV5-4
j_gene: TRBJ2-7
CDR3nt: TGTGCCAGCGGAAGACAGGGTAGCGACGAGCAGTACTTC
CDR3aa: CASGRQGSDEQYF

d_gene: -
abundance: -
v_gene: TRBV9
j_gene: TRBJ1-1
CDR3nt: TGTGCCAGCAAAGGTCGGAACACTGAAGCTTTCTTT
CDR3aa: CASKGRNTEAFF

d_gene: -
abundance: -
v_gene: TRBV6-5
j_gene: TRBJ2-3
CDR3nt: TGTGCCAGCAGATCTAGCAGGGGGGCGGGAGATACGCAGTATTTT
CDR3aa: CASRSSRGAGDTQYF